A single sample gave rise to the 13 T cell receptor beta chains below, sequenced in a study of cytomegalovirus exposure and HLA in healthy donors. This PCR relied on a set of 60 Vbeta primers and 13 Jbeta primers. This table comes from immunoSEQ multiplex PCR, and its TCRdb copy is limited to in-frame clones, with some not included. The sample holds around 53,000 clones. Sequencing was performed on PBMCs. The receptors stem from a man between 18 and 29 years old in good health and CMV-seropositive.

The chain couples TRBV7-6 to TRBJ2-1; TRBD2 matches 8 bases. V lost 5 bases to trimming and J lost 3 bases; unmatched junction nucleotides: 6. CDR1 and CDR2 (germline): SGHVS, FNYEAQ. CDR3 size: 15 residues. CDR3 in amino acids: CASSKSTSGYNEQFF. DNA for the CDR3: TGTGCCAGCAGCAAGAGCACTAGCGGCTACAATGAGCAGTTCTTC. Variable domain in full (rest from reference TRBV7-6 and TRBJ2-1): GAGVSQSPRYKVTKRGQDVALRCDPISGHVSLYWYRQALGQGPEFLTYFNYEAQQDKSGLPNDRFSAERPEGSISTLTIQRTEQRDSAMYRCASSKSTSGYNEQFFGPGTRLTVL.

This chain links TRBV27 with TRBJ2-7; 10 bases line up with TRBD2. Per germline, CDR1 MNHEY and CDR2 SMNVEV (reference sequence). CDR3 size: 12 residues. The junction had 1 base not matched to a gene; V was cut back by 8 bases and J by 3 bases. CDR3 loop: CASWTSGYEQYF. The CDR3, as DNA: TGTGCCAGCTGGACTAGCGGCTACGAGCAGTACTTC.

The V and J genes are TRBV7-8 and TRBJ2-5; tentatively, D is TRBD1 (5 bases). V lost 6 bases and J lost 4, with 15 bases in between. Germline V gives CDR1 SGHVS, CDR2 FQNEAQ. This CDR3 spans 14 amino acids. This chain's CDR3 is CASRSMTVGETQYF. In DNA, the CDR3 is TGTGCCAGCAGGTCAATGACAGTGGGAGAGACCCAGTACTTC.

V gene TRBV30 combines with J gene TRBJ1-1, with unresolved D. V gave up 3 bases and J gave up 1 base, with 9 bases separating them. The CDR3 is 13 residues long. The V gene's germline CDR1 is GTSNPN and CDR2 SVGIG (reference sequence). The CDR3 is CAWSRNKNTEAFF. DNA of the CDR3: TGTGCCTGGAGCCGAAACAAGAACACTGAAGCTTTCTTT.

This chain uses TRBV9 with TRBJ2-1; D is possibly TRBD2 (5 bases). CDR3 length equals 15 residues. V was cut by 2 bases and J by 0 bases, with 9 bases left in between. Germline lookup yields CDR1 SGDLS and CDR2 YYNGEE. DNA for the CDR3: TGTGCCAGCAGCGTTTTAGCGACCTCCTACAATGAGCAGTTCTTC. This gives the protein CASSVLATSYNEQFF.

The chain is built from TRBV5-1 and TRBJ1-4; 10 positions match TRBD1. V lost 4 bases and J lost 6; bases outside the gene matches: 3. The CDR3 covers 14 residues. Germline V gene data show CDR1 as SGHRS and CDR2 as YFSETQ. The CDR3: CASSPGTGDEKLFF. The CDR3 nucleotides read TGCGCCAGCAGCCCCGGGACAGGGGATGAAAAACTGTTTTTT.

The J gene is TRBJ1-2, the V gene TRBV29-1; 8 bases agree with TRBD1. Trimming cost V 7 bases and J 3 bases; bases outside gene matches: 7. This CDR3 region has 13 residues. Germline V gene lookup returns CDR1 SQVTM and CDR2 ANQGSEA. The DNA for the CDR3 is TGCAGCGCCCTCAGGGGGCTAGACTATGGCTACACCTTC. This sequence encodes CSALRGLDYGYTF. Looking up the rest from reference TRBV29-1 and TRBJ1-2 gives the full variable domain: SAVISQKPSRDICQRGTSLTIQCQVDSQVTMMFWYRQQPGQSLTLIATANQGSEATYESGFVIDKFPISRPNLTFSTLTVSNMSPEDSSIYLCSALRGLDYGYTFGSGTRLTVV.

V and J are TRBV6-1 and TRBJ1-6, with no clear D. Germline CDR1 and CDR2: MNHNS and SASEGT. V dropped 3 bases and J dropped 7 bases, with 13 bases sitting between them. There are 15 residues in the CDR3. CDR3 sequence reads: CASSDGGRGNSPLHF. In DNA, the CDR3 is TGTGCCAGCAGTGACGGAGGACGGGGAAATTCACCCCTCCACTTT.

CDR3 protein: CASSEGAVSNQPQHF. CDR3 coding DNA: TGCGCCAGCAGCGAGGGGGCAGTTAGCAATCAGCCCCAGCATTTT. This sequence joins TRBV10-2 and TRBJ1-5; 7 bases line up with TRBD1. CDR3 length equals 15 residues. Germline CDR1 and CDR2: WSHSY and SAAADI. J lost 0 bases, V lost 6 bases, and 5 bases had no gene match.

The J gene is TRBJ1-5, the V gene TRBV4-1, with D unresolved. CDR1 and CDR2 from the germline V gene are MGHRA and YSYEKL. This CDR3 spans 17 amino acids. Trimming left V 0 bases short and J 2 bases short, with 14 bases between. CDR3 region: CASSQDGSVEGNQPQHF. The CDR3 DNA sequence: TGCGCCAGCAGCCAAGATGGTTCAGTTGAGGGCAATCAGCCCCAGCATTTT.

The chain combines TRBV11-1 with TRBJ2-2; D call uncertain. CDR1 is SGHAT and CDR2 is FQDESV in the germline V gene (reference sequence). V was cut by 6 bases and J by 5 bases, with 10 bases left in between. This CDR3 region has 13 residues. The CDR3 loop reads CASSRQRTGELFF. Written as DNA, the CDR3 is TGTGCCAGCAGTCGTCAGAGGACCGGGGAGCTGTTTTTT.

The gene calls are TRBV19 and TRBJ2-2, with a weak D call TRBD2 (5 bases). Germline-derived CDR1 and CDR2 are LNHDA and SQIVND (reference sequence). The CDR3 runs to 15 residues. Trimming pared 6 bases from V and 4 bases from J, leaving 15 bases between. Here the CDR3 DNA reads TGTGCCAGTAGGAGGGTGGACGGATCCACCGGGGAGCTGTTTTTT. Its protein is CASRRVDGSTGELFF.

The chain is built from TRBV19 and TRBJ2-7; D may be TRBD1 (6 bases). Germline V lookup: CDR1 LNHDA, CDR2 SQIVND (reference sequence). The CDR3 sequence is 13 residues long. Trimming cost V 1 base and J 3 bases, with 7 bases left between them. CDR3 in DNA: TGTGCCAGTAGTATAGGGACAGACTACGAGCAGTACTTC. It specifies CASSIGTDYEQYF.